This T cell receptor (beta chain) was retrieved from a study of blood T cell repertoires in COVID-19. Sequencing used immunoSEQ multiplex PCR; TCRdb keeps in-frame clones, though not all of them. The sample has about 300,000 clones, roughly 83% seen once. This clone was counted only a few times. Germline loops: CDR1 SGDLS, CDR2 YYNGEE. V gave up 5 bases and J gave up 4 bases; unmatched junction bases: 11. This CDR3 is built from 16 residues. This chain connects TRBV9 to TRBJ2-3, with 9 bases fitting TRBD1. This clonotype was obtained from a woman aged 50 to 60 with acute or convalescent COVID-19. Sequencing was done on a sample of peripheral blood. CDR3 in amino acids: CASSPTGTGSPDTQYF. CDR3 DNA: TGTGCCAGCAGTCCTACCGGGACAGGGTCCCCAGATACGCAGTATTTT.